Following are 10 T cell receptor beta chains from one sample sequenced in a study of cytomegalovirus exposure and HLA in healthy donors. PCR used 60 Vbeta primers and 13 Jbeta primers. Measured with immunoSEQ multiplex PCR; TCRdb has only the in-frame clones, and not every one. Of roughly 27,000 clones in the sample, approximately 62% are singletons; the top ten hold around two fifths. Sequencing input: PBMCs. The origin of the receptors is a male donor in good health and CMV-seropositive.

The CDR3 protein is CASSYSRQTEAFF. The CDR3, as DNA: TGTGCCAGCAGTTACTCGAGGCAGACTGAAGCTTTCTTT. The rearrangement links TRBV6-6 to TRBJ1-1, with no clear D. Per the germline V gene, CDR1 is MNHNY and CDR2 is SVGAGI (reference sequence). Deletions cut 0 bases from V and 5 bases from J, with 7 bases between. The CDR3 sequence is 13 residues long.

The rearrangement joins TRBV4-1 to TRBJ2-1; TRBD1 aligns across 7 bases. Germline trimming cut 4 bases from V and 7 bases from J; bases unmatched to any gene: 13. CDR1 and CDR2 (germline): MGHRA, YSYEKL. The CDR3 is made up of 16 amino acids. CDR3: CASSLNPGQTRNEQFF. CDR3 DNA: TGCGCCAGCAGCCTGAATCCGGGACAGACGCGTAATGAGCAGTTCTTC.

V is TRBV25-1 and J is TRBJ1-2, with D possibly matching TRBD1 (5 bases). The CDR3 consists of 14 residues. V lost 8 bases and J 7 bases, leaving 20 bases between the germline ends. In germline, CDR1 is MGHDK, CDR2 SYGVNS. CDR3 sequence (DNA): TGTGCCAGCCGCGGGGGGGACTCCCTTATTGGCTACACCTTC. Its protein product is CASRGGDSLIGYTF.

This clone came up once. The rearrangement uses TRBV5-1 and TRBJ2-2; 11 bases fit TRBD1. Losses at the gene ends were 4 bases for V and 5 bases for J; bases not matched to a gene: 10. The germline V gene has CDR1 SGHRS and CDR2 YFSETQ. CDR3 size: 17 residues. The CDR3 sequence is CASSPDRGQRKTGELFF. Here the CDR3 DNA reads TGCGCCAGCAGCCCGGACAGGGGGCAAAGGAAAACCGGGGAGCTGTTTTTT.

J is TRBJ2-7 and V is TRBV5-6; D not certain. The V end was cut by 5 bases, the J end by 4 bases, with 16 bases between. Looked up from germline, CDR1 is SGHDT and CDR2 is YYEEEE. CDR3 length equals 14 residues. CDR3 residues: CASSSGSGNYEQYF. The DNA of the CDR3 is TGTGCCAGCAGTTCCGGGTCCGGTAATTACGAGCAGTACTTC.

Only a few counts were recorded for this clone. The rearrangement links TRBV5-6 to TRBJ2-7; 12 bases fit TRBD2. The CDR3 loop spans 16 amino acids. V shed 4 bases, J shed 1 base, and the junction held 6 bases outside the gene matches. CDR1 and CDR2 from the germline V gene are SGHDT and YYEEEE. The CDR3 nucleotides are TGTGCCAGCAGCCAGGGACTAGCGGGCTTATCCTACGAGCAGTACTTC. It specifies CASSQGLAGLSYEQYF. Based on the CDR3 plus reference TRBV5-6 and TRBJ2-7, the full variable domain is DAGVTQSPTHLIKTRGQQVTLRCSPKSGHDTVSWYQQALGQGPQFIFQYYEEEERQRGNFPDRFSGHQFPNYSSELNVNALLLGDSALYLCASSQGLAGLSYEQYFGPGTRLTVT.

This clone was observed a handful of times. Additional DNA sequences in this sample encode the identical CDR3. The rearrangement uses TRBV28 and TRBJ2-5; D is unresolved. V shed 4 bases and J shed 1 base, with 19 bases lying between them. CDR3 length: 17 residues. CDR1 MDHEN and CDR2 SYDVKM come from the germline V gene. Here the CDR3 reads CASSSATGVGGQETQYF. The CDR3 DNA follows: TGTGCCAGCAGTTCCGCGACCGGCGTAGGCGGCCAAGAGACCCAGTACTTC.

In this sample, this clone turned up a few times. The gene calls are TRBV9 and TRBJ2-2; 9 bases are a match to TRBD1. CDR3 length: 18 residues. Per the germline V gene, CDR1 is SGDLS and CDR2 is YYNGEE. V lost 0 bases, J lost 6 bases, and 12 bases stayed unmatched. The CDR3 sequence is CASSVAPVGQGLPGELFF. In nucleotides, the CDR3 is TGTGCCAGCAGCGTAGCCCCCGTTGGACAGGGGCTCCCCGGGGAGCTGTTTTTT.

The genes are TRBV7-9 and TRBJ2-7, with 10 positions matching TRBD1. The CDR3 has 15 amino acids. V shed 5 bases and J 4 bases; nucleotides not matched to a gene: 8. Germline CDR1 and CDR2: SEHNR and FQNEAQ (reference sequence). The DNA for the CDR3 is TGTGCCAGCAGCCCCGCGACAGGGGGCATTTACGAGCAGTACTTC. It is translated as CASSPATGGIYEQYF.

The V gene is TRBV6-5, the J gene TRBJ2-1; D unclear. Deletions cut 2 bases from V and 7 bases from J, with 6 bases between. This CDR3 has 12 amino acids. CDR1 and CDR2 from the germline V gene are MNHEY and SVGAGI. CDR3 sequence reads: CASSYTANEQFF. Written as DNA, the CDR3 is TGTGCCAGCAGTTACACTGCGAATGAGCAGTTCTTC.